This T cell receptor beta chain was recorded in a study of PD-L1 blockade in urothelial cancer (dated by TCRdb to the late 2010s). A note on the overall study: All patients started therapy around 2014 and received atezolizumab 1,200 mg intravenously every 3 weeks. About 90% of the roughly 29 patients were males with bladder-origin urothelial cancer, and about 65% of the roughly 29 reported a prior smoking history. An ECOG performance status of 0 or 1 was recorded for the patients, and 0 to 3 prior chemotherapy regimens had been received by the patients. Blood samples were analyzed 3 weeks after the start of treatment (second dose) and 6 weeks after the start of treatment. Blood samples gave median yields of about 150,000 T cells and 82,636 unique TCRs, along with a median clonality of about 0.084. The study, an exploratory multi-omic analysis, examined somatic, immune and clinical correlates of response to PD-L1 blockade with atezolizumab in urothelial cancer. TCR sequencing covered pretreatment tumor samples and matched, serially collected peripheral blood taken before and after atezolizumab treatment. Durable clinical benefit meant progression-free survival longer than 6 months, and TCR features were also tested against progression-free and overall survival. Whole exome sequencing and RNA sequencing of pretreatment tumors were performed alongside TCR sequencing in the same patients. Nine patients reached durable clinical benefit, while some 20 patients did not. Just over 28 patients had pretreatment blood TCR-seq, some 25 had at least one posttreatment blood collection, and some 25 had tumor TCR-seq. Points the paper makes about the study in general: Greater expansion of tumor-associated TCR clones in peripheral blood 3 weeks after the start of treatment was observed in patients with durable benefit (n ≈ 20, p = 0.022). Because the sample size was small (n ≈ 31) and many of the analyses were exploratory, the results are meant to be hypothesis-generating. Improved progression-free and overall survival was associated with having pretreatment peripheral blood TCR clonality below the median.

To estimate absolute template abundance from read counts, synthetic TCR analog templates were spiked into each PCR. Using the immunoSEQ assay, TCRbeta CDR3 regions were amplified from genomic DNA with bias-controlled V and J gene primers. Sequencing of rearranged TCRbeta segments was done at approximately 20X coverage. The study's processing was this. Clustering was used to correct sequencing errors, and CDR3s were annotated against IMGT to assign V, D and J genes. Only productive TCRbeta rearrangements were used in downstream analyses, excluding out-of-frame or stop-codon sequences. Clonality was calculated as one minus the Shannon entropy normalized by the log of the number of unique productive sequences. Fisher's exact test with Benjamini-Hochberg correction, using a cutoff of adjusted p below 0.01, was how clones that differed between time points or between blood and tumor were identified. The immuneACCESS repertoire file appears here via TCRdb, limited to in-frame rearrangements. These files lack a portion of the clones; in checked studies, under half of the deficit traces to unresolved V genes, and the cause of the others is not known. Clone size and V and J calls were adopted from that table, with D and trimming inferred from the DNA. This sample has around 35,000 clones in its table, and over 65% of those were observed once. The top ten clonotypes cover 15% to 20% of the sample.

The cohort included 29 patients with locally advanced or metastatic urothelial carcinoma who were treated at Memorial Sloan Kettering on a trial protocol. Peripheral blood mononuclear cells were collected pretreatment and during treatment, with between 1 and 8 total time points obtained per patient. The Qiagen DNeasy Blood extraction kit was used to purify genomic DNA from total PBMCs and tumor samples. PBMCs were collected pretreatment and during treatment and were isolated and stored as previously described. The CDR3 contains 15 residues, cysteine and phenylalanine counted. The sequence is cut down to CDR3 DNA, 45 bases in frame from base 1. The germline ends are 7 bases apart after V is trimmed by 0 bases and J by 0 bases. CDR1 and CDR2 are read off the germline V gene as SGDLS and YYNGEE. Points on this clone: Its antigen remains undetermined. Within one base of it there is no much larger clone, and no base qualities were kept.

The receptor was derived from a man in his fifties or sixties with urothelial cancer. The chain employs TRBV9 and TRBJ2-1; the D gene is unclear. Sample: PBMCs, taken around atezolizumab (anti-PD-L1) treatment. At the DNA level, the sequence is TGTGCCAGCAGCGTAGTGCCTAGCTCCTACAATGAGCAGTTCTTC. Translation gives CASSVVPSSYNEQFF.